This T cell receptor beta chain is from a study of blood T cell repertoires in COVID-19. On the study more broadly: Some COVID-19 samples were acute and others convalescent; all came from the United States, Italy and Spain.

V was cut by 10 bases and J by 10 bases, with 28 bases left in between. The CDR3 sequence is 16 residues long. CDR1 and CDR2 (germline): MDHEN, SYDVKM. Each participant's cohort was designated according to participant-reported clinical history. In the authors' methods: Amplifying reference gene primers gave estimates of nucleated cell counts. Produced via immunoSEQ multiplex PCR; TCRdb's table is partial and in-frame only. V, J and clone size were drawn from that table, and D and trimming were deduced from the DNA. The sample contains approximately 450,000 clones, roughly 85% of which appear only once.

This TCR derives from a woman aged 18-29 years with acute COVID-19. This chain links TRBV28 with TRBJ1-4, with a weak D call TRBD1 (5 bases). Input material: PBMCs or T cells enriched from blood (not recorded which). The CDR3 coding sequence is TGTGCCACTAAGGAACGGTCCTGGGGATTGCAGGGAAAACTGTTTTTT. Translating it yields CATKERSWGLQGKLFF.